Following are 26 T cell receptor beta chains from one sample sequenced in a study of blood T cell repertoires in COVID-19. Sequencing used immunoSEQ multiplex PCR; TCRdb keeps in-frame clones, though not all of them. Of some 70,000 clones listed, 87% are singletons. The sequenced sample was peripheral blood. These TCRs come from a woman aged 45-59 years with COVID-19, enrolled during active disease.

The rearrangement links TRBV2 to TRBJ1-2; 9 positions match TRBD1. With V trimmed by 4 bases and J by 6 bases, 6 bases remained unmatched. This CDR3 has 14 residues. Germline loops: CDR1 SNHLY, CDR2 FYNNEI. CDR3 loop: CASSAGQGRNGYTF. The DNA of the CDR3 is TGTGCCAGCAGTGCGGGACAGGGAAGGAATGGCTACACCTTC.

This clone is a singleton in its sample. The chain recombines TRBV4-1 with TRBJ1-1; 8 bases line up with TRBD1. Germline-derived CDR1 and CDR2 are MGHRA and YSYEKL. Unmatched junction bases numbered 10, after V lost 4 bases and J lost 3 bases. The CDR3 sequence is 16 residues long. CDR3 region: CASSLYQTGVDTEAFF. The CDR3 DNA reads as TGCGCCAGCAGCCTTTACCAGACAGGGGTGGACACTGAAGCTTTCTTT.

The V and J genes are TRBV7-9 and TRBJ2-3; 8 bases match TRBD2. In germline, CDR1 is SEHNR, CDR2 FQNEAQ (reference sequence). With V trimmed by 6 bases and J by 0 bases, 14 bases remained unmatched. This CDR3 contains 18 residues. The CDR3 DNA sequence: TGTGCCAGCAGACTCCGTGACGGGAGGGCCGTAAGCACAGATACGCAGTATTTT. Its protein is CASRLRDGRAVSTDTQYF.

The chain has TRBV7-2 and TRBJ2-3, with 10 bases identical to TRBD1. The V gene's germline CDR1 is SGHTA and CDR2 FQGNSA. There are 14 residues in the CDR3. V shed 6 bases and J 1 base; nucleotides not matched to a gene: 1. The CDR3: CASSGTGGTDTQYF. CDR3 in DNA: TGTGCCAGCAGTGGGACAGGGGGCACAGATACGCAGTATTTT.

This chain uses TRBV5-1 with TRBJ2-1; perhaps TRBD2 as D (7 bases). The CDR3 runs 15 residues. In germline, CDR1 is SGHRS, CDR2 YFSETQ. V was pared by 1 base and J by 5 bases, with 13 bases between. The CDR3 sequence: CASSLRWGGHNEQFF. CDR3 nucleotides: TGCGCCAGCAGCTTGCGATGGGGGGGGCACAATGAGCAGTTCTTC.

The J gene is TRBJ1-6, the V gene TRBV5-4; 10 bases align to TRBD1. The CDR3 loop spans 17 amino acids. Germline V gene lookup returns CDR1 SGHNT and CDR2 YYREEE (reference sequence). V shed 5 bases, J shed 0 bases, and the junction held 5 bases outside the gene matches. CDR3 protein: CASSQGTGASYNSPLHF. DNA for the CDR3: TGTGCCAGCAGTCAGGGGACAGGGGCCTCCTATAATTCACCCCTCCACTTT.

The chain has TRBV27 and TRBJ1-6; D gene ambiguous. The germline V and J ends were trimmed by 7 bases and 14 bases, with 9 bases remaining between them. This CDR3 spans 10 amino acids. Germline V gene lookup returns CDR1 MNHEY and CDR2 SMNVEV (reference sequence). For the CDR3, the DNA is TGTGCCAGCATAAGAGTATCCCTCCACTTT. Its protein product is CASIRVSLHF.

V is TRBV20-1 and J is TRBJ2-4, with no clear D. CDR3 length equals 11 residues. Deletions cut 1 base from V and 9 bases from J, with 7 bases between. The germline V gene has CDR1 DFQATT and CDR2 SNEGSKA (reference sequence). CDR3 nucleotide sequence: TGCAGTGCTAGAGGGCACGCCATTCAGTACTTC. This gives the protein CSARGHAIQYF.

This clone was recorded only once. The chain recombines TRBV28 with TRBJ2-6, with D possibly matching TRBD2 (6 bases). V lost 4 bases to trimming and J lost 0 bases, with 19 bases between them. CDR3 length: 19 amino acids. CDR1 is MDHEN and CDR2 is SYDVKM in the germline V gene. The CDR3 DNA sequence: TGTGCCAGCAGTTCGTTTTTTGGAGGGTCCAACTCTGGGGCCAACGTCCTGACTTTC. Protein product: CASSSFFGGSNSGANVLTF.

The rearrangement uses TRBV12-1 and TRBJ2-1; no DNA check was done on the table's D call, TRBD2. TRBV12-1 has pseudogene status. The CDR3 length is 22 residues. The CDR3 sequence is CASSFEGRLRTSGRLWPNEQFF. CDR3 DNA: TGTGCCAGCAGCTTTGAAGGACGTTTGAGGACTAGCGGGAGATTGTGGCCTAATGAGCAGTTCTTC.

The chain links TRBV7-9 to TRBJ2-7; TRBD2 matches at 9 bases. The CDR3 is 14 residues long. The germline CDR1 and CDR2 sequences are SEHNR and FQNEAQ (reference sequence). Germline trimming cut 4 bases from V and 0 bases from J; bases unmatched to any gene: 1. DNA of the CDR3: TGTGCCAGCAGCTGGACTAGCGACTCCTACGAGCAGTACTTC. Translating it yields CASSWTSDSYEQYF. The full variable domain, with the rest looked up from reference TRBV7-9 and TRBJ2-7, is DTGVSQNPRHKITKRGQNVTFRCDPISEHNRLYWYRQTLGQGPEFLTYFQNEAQLEKSRLLSDRFSAERPKGSFSTLEIQRTEQGDSAMYLCASSWTSDSYEQYFGPGTRLTVT.

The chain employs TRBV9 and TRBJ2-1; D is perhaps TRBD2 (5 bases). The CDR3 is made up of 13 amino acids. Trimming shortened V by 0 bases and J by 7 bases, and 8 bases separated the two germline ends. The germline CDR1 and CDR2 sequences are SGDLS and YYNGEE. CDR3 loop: CASSVAGNNEQFF. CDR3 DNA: TGTGCCAGCAGCGTAGCCGGGAATAATGAGCAGTTCTTC.

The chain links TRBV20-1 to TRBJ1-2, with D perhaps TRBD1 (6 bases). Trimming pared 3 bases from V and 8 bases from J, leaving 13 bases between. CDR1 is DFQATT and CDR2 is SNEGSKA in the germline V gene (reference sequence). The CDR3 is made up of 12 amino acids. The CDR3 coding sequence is TGCAGTGCTAGTTGGGGGCGAGACGGCTACACCTTC. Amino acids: CSASWGRDGYTF.

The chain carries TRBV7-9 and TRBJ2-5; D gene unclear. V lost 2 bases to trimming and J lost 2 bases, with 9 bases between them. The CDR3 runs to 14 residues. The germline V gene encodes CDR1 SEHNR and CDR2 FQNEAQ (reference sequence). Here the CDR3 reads CASSLPAIQETQYF. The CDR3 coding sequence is TGTGCCAGCAGCTTACCCGCGATTCAAGAGACCCAGTACTTC.

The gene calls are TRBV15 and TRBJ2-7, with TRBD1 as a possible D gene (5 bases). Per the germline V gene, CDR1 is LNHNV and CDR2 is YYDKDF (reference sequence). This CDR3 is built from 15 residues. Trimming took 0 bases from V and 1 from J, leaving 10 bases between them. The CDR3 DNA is TGTGCCACCAGCAGAGACAGGGCCGCGTCCTACGAGCAGTACTTC. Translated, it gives CATSRDRAASYEQYF.

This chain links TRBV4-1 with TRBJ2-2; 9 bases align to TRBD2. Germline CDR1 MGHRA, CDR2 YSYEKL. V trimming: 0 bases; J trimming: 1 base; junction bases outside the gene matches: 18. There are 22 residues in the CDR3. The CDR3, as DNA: TGCGCCAGCAGCCAAGATGCGTTTGGTAGGCTAGCGGGAATTTGGAACACCGGGGAGCTGTTTTTT. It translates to CASSQDAFGRLAGIWNTGELFF.

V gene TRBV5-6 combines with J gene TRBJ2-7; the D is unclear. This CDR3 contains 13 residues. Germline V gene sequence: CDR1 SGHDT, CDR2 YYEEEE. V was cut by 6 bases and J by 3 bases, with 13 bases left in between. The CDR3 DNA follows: TGTGCCAGCACCCGGAGTCTAGGCTACGAGCAGTACTTC. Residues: CASTRSLGYEQYF.

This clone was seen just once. The CDR3 bases are TGTGCCAGCAGCCCACATGCCGGGACAACCTACGAGCAGTACTTC. Translated, it gives CASSPHAGTTYEQYF. This rearrangement joins TRBV27 to TRBJ2-7, with D possibly being TRBD1 (6 bases). Germline V gene lookup returns CDR1 MNHEY and CDR2 SMNVEV (reference sequence). V lost 6 bases and J 2 bases, leaving 17 bases between the germline ends. The CDR3 runs 15 residues.

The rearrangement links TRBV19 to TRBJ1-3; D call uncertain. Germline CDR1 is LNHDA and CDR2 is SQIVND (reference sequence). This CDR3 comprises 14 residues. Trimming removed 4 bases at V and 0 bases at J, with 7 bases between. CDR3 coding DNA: TGTGCCAGTAGTAGGGGAGTCTCTGGAAACACCATATATTTT. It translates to CASSRGVSGNTIYF. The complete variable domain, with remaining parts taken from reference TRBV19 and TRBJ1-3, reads DGGITQSPKYLFRKEGQNVTLSCEQNLNHDAMYWYRQDPGQGLRLIYYSQIVNDFQKGDIAEGYSVSREKKESFPLTVTSAQKNPTAFYLCASSRGVSGNTIYFGEGSWLTVV.

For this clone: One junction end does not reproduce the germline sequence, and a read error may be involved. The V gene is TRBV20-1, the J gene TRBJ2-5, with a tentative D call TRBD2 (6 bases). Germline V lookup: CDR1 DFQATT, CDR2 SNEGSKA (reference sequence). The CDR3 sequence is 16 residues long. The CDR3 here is CSTSPAENSMGGTQYF. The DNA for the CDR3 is TGCAGTACTAGTCCGGCGGAAAATAGTATGGGGGGGACCCAGTACTTC.

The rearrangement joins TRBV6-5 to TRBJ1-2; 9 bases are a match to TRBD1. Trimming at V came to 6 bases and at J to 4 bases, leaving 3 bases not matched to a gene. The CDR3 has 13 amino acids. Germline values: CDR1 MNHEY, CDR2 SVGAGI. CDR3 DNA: TGTGCCAGCAGCAGGGGACAGGGCTATGGCTACACCTTC. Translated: CASSRGQGYGYTF.

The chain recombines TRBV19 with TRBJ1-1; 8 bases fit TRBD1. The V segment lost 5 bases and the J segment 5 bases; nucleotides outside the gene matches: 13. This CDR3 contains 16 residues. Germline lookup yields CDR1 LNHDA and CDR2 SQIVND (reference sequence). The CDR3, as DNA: TGTGCCAGTAGTGCGCTTAGGGACAGGAGAGGAACTGAAGCTTTCTTT. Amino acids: CASSALRDRRGTEAFF.

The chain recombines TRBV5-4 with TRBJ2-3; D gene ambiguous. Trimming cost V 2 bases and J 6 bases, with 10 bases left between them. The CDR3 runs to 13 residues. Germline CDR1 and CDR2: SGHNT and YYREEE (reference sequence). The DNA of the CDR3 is TGTGCCAGCAGCTTTGAGAGCTCCGATACGCAGTATTTT. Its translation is CASSFESSDTQYF.

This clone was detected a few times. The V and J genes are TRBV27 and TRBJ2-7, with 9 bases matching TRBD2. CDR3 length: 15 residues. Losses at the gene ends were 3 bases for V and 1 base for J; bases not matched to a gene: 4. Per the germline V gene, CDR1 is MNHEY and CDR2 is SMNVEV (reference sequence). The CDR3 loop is CASSFSGRRSYEQYF. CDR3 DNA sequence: TGTGCCAGCAGTTTTAGCGGGAGAAGGTCCTACGAGCAGTACTTC.

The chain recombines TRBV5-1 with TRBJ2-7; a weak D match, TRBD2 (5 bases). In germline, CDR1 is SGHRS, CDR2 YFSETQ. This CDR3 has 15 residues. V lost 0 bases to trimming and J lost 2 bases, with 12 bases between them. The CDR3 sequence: CASSLAASSPYEQYF. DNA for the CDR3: TGCGCCAGCAGCTTGGCGGCTAGCAGTCCCTACGAGCAGTACTTC.

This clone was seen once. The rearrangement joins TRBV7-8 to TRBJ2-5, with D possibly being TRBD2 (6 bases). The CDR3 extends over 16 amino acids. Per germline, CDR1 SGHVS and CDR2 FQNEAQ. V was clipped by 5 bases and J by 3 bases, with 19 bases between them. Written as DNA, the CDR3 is TGTGCCAGCAGCCCGGATCCGGGAGCATTAAAAGAGACCCAGTACTTC. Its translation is CASSPDPGALKETQYF. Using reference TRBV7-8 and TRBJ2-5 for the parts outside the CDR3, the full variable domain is GAGVSQSPRYKVAKRGQDVALRCDPISGHVSLFWYQQALGQGPEFLTYFQNEAQLDKSGLPSDRFFAERPEGSVSTLKIQRTQQEDSAVYLCASSPDPGALKETQYFGPGTRLLVL.